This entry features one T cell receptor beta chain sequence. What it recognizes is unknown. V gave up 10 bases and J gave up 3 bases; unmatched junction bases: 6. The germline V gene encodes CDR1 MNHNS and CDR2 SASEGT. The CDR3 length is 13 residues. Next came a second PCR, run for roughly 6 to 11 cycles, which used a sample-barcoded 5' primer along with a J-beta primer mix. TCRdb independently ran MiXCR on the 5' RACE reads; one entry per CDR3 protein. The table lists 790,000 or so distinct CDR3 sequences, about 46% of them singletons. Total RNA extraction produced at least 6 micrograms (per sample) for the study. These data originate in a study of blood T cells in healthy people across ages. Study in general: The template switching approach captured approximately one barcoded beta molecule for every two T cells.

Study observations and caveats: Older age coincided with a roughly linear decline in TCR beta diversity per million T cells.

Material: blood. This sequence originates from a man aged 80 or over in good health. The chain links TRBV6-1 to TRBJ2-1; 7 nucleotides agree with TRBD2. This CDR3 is CATTSIYYNEQFF. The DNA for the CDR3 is TGTGCCACGACTAGCATTTACTACAATGAGCAGTTCTTC.